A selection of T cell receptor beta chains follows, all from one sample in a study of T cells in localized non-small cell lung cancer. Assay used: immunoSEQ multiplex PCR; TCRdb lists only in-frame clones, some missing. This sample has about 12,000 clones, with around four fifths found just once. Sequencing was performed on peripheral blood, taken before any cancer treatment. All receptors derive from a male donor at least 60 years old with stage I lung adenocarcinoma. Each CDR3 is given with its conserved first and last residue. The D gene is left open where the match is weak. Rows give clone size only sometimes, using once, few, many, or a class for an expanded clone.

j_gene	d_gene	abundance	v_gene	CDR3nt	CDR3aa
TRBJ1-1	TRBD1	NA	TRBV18	TGTGCCAGCTCACCACCGGGACAGCCTGAAGCTTTCTTT	CASSPPGQPEAFF
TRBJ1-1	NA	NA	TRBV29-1	TGCAGCGTTGTACAGAGCCAAGGGAACACTGAAGCTTTCTTT	CSVVQSQGNTEAFF
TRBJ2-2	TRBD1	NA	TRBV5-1	TGCGCCAGCAGTTACCCGGGGGACAGGGATACCGGGGAGCTGTTTTTT	CASSYPGDRDTGELFF
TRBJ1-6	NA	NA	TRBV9	TGTGCCAGCAGCGGGCCAGGGCCAAATTCACCCCTCCACTTT	CASSGPGPNSPLHF
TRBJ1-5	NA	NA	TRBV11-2	TGTGCCAGCAGCCTAAATGGAGGCCAGCCCCAGCATTTT	CASSLNGGQPQHF
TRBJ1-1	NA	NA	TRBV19	TGTGCCAGTAGTATAGGGTACGGAGAAGCTTTCTTT	CASSIGYGEAFF
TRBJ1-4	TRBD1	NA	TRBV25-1	TGTGCCAGCAGTGCGACAGGGGGATGGGAAAAACTGTTTTTT	CASSATGGWEKLFF
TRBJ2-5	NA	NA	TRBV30	TGTGCCTGGAGTGGAGGGACGGCCAAGAGAACCCAGTACTTC	CAWSGGTAKRTQYF
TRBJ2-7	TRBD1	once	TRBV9	TGTGCCAGCAGCGTAGACCCAGGGACAGCCATCTACGAGCAGTACTTC	CASSVDPGTAIYEQYF
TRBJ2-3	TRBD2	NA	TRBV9	TGTGCCAGCAGCACAAGCGGGAGGGCAGATACGCAGTATTTT	CASSTSGRADTQYF
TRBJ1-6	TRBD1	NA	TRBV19	TGTGCCAGTAGTATTGGACAGGGGGCCAGGAATTCACCCCTCCACTTT	CASSIGQGARNSPLHF
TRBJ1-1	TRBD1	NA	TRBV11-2	TGTGCCAGCAGCCGGGACAGAAACATTAACACTGAAGCTTTCTTT	CASSRDRNINTEAFF
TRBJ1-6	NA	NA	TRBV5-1	TGCGCCAGCAGCATTGGGCACCGAGACAGCCGTAATTCACCCCTCCACTTT	CASSIGHRDSRNSPLHF
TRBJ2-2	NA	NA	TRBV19	TGTGCCAGTAGCCCTCGGAAGCCCGGAGGGGCCGGGGAGCTGTTTTTT	CASSPRKPGGAGELFF
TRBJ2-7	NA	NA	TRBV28	TGTGCCAGCAGACCCAGCGGGTACTACGAGCAGTACTTC	CASRPSGYYEQYF
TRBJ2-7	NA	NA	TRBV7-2	TGTGCCAGCAGCGTTGACTACTACGAGCAGTACTTC	CASSVDYYEQYF
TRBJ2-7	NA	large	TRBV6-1	TGTGCCAGCAGTGAAGAGGACACGAGCTCCTACGAGCAGTACTTC	CASSEEDTSSYEQYF
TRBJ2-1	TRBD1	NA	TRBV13	TGTGCCAGCAGCGATTTCCACAGGGGGACTGAGCAGTTCTTC	CASSDFHRGTEQFF
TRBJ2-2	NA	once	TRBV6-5	TGTGCCAGCTGGCGAGGGAACACCGGGGAGCTGTTTTTT	CASWRGNTGELFF
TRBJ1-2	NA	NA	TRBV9	TGTGCCAGCAGCGCTACCGGGACCCACTATGGCTACACCTTC	CASSATGTHYGYTF
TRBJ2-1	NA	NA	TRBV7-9	TGTGCCAGCAGCTTACGGGGGGAGCAGTTCTTC	CASSLRGEQFF
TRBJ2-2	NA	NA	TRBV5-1	TGCGCCAGCAGCTTGGCACCGATGAACACCGGGGAGCTGTTTTTT	CASSLAPMNTGELFF
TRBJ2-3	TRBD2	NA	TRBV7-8	TGTGCCAGCAGCCTAGAGGGTAGCGGGAGGGCCGGGGATACGCAGTATTTT	CASSLEGSGRAGDTQYF
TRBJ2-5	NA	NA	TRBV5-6	TGTGCCAGCAGCTTGGTCGGCCTTCTGGCAGGTAGGGGGCAAGAGACCCAGTACTTC	CASSLVGLLAGRGQETQYF
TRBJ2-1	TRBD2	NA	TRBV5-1	TGCGCCAGCAGAGGGACTAGCGGGAGCAATGAGCAGTTCTTC	CASRGTSGSNEQFF
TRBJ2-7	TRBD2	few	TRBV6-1	TGTGCCAGCAGGTGGGGGGGTACGGGCTACGAGCAGTACTTC	CASRWGGTGYEQYF
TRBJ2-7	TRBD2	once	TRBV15	TGTGCCACCAGCAGAGATCTCCTAGCGGGACACGAGCAGTACTTC	CATSRDLLAGHEQYF
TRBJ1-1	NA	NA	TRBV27	TGTGCCAGCACGGGATACACTGAAGCTTTCTTT	CASTGYTEAFF
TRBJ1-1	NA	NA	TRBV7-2	TGTGCCAGCAGCCCATACCCTTTCGGGACACTGGGAGCTTTCTTT	CASSPYPFGTLGAFF
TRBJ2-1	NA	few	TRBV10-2	TGCGCCAGCAGTGAGGATCAGGACTTGACCTACAATGAGCAGTTCTTC	CASSEDQDLTYNEQFF
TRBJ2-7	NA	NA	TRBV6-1	TGTGCCAGCAGTGAAATGGGCGGGTACGAGCAGTACTTC	CASSEMGGYEQYF
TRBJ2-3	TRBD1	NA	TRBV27	TGTGCCAGCAGTTTAGGGACAGGGGGCATAGATACGCAGTATTTT	CASSLGTGGIDTQYF
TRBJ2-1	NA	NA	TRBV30	TGTGCCTGGAATAGGGGGGCAATGCGATACAATGAGCAGTTCTTC	CAWNRGAMRYNEQFF
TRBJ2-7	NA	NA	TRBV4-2	TGTGCCAGCAGCCAAGACCCGGGTGGGGAGGCCCTTACCTACGAGCAGTACTTC	CASSQDPGGEALTYEQYF
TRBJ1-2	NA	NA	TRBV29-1	TGCAGCGTCCTCCGGGACTATGGCTACACCTTC	CSVLRDYGYTF
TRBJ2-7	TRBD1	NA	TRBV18	TGTGCCAGCTCACAGGGACAGGGCCCCTACGAGCAGTACTTC	CASSQGQGPYEQYF
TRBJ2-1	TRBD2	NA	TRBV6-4	TGTGCCAGCAGTCTCGTGGCGGGAGGTTGGAATGAGCAGTTCTTC	CASSLVAGGWNEQFF
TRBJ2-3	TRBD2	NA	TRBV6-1	TGTGCCAGCAGCCGGGGGGCGGGAGGGTACGATACGCAGTATTTT	CASSRGAGGYDTQYF
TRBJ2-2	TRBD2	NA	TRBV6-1	TGTGCCAGCAGTCCCCTAGCGGACACCGGGGAGCTGTTTTTT	CASSPLADTGELFF
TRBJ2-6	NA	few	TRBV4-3	TGCGCCAGTTCTGCACGGTACTCTGGGGCCAACGTCCTGACTTTC	CASSARYSGANVLTF
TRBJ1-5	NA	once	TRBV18	TGTGCCAGCTCAGGATCGTTGGGGCCCCAGCATTTT	CASSGSLGPQHF
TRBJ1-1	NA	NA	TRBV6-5	TGTGCCAGCAGTTACTCGAAGGGGACATGGGGCACTGAAGCTTTCTTT	CASSYSKGTWGTEAFF
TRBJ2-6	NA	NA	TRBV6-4	TGTGCCAGCAGCACTAGTAGCTCTGGGGCCAACGTCCTGACTTTC	CASSTSSSGANVLTF
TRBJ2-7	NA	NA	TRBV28	TGTGCCAGCCAACTCTCTCCCTACGAGCAGTACTTC	CASQLSPYEQYF
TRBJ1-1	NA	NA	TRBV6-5	TGTGCCAGCAGCTCACATCGGGATGAAGCTTTCTTT	CASSSHRDEAFF
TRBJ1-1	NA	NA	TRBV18	TGTGCCAGCTCACCACCGGCTCGGACGGTGGTGGGCACTGAAGCTTTCTTT	CASSPPARTVVGTEAFF
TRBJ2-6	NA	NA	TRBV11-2	TGTGCCAGCAGCGGGATTTCTGGGGCCAACGTCCTGACTTTC	CASSGISGANVLTF
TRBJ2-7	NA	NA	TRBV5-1	TGCGCCAGCAGCTTGGGCTCCTCCTACGAGCAGTACTTC	CASSLGSSYEQYF
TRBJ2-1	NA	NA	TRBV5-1	TGCGCCAGCAGCTCCGCTACTACGAGCTCCTACAATGAGCAGTTCTTC	CASSSATTSSYNEQFF
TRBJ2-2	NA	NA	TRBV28	TGTGCCAGCAGTATCGGGACATACACCGGGGAGCTGTTTTTT	CASSIGTYTGELFF
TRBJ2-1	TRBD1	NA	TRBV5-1	TGCGCCAGCAACCCTTGGACAGGGACTAATGAGCAGTTCTTC	CASNPWTGTNEQFF
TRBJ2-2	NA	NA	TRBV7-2	TGTGCCAGCAGCTCTGGGCCCTCGGGGGGGGAGCTGTTTTTT	CASSSGPSGGELFF
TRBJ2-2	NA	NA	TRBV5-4	TGTGCCAGCAGCTTGGTCACAGGGCCCACCGGGGAGCTGTTTTTT	CASSLVTGPTGELFF
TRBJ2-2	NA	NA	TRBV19	TGTGCCAGTAGTATTGCTAGCCGGGGCACCGGGGAGCTGTTTTTT	CASSIASRGTGELFF
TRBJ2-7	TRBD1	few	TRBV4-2	TGTGCCAGCAGCCTCCGACAGGGCAGCTCCTACGAGCAGTACTTC	CASSLRQGSSYEQYF
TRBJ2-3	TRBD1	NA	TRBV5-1	TGCGCCAGCAGCTCATCCCCGGGACAGGGGTCAGATACGCAGTATTTT	CASSSSPGQGSDTQYF
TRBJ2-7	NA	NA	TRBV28	TGTGCCAGCAGTCCCCCCAGCTCCTACGAGCAGTACTTC	CASSPPSSYEQYF